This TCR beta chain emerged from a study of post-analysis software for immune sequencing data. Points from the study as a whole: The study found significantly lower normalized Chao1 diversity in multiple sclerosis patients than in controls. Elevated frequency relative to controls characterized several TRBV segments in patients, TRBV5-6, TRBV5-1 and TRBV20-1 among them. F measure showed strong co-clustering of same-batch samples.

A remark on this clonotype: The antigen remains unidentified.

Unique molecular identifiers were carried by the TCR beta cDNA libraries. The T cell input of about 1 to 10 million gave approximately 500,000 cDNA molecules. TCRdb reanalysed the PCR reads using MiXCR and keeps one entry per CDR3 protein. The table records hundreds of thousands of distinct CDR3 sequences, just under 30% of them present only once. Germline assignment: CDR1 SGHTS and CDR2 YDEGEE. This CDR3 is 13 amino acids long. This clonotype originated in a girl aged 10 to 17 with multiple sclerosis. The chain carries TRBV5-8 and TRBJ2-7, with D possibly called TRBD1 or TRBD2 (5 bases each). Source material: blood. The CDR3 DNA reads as TGTGCGGACCGGGACCTCGATTTGGGCGAGCAGTACTTC. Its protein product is CADRDLDLGEQYF.